Detailed here is one T cell receptor (beta chain). This clonotype was detected ten times or more. The antigen it binds to is not known. Compared with germline, one end of the junction differs, possibly owing to a read error. These data are taken from a study of identical twins (dated by TCRdb to 2016 to 2017). Concerning the study at large: To test whether fetal clonotypes persist, this study deep-sequenced TCR alpha and beta repertoires from monozygotic twins, from unrelated adults of various ages, and from cord blood. Replicate twin experiments were performed at different times using different library preparation protocols to rule out contamination. The paper's findings and limits, for the study overall: In monozygotic twins, recombination models systematically underestimated out-of-frame TCR alpha sharing, but the models matched the sharing seen between unrelated individuals. Abundant cord blood beta clonotypes carried fewer insertions; young adult naive repertoires showed a weaker similar trend, while memory repertoires showed none. Zero-insertion analyses could be partly confounded by invariant T cells such as MAIT and iNKT, although diverse VJ usage argued against such confounding for most clonotypes. Compared with coincidental sharing between unrelated individuals, an excess of low generation-probability sequences was observed among out-of-frame TCR alpha sequences shared between twins. The excess sharing between twins in beta out-of-frame sequences was weaker because fewer shared sequences reduced the signal-to-noise ratio. Conclusions relied on cross-sectional statistical analysis, since the same donors could not be followed over many years.

Sequences KGHSH (CDR1) and LQKENI (CDR2) are obtained from the germline V gene. The CDR3 covers 13 residues, taking in both the cysteine and the phenylalanine. Just the 39-base CDR3 DNA is kept, in frame starting at base 1. Receptors were amplified or captured by 5' RACE. This sample was sequenced with an Illumina HiSeq 2000. A universal primer binding site was introduced by template switching, and a unique molecular identifier was present in the final cDNA, enabling accurate counting of TCR cDNA molecules. First-strand cDNA for TCR alpha and beta chains was synthesized from specific primers in the conserved constant-segment region. To control for contamination, every cDNA library was double barcoded, receiving both a SMART-Mk sample barcode and Illumina barcodes. TruSeq adapter sequences, together with Illumina sample barcodes, were added in two successive PCR steps. The TCR alpha and beta cDNA libraries were sequenced on the Illumina HiSeq platform using custom primers. In the paper's pipeline: Unique molecular identifiers were extracted from raw reads with MiGEC, and CDR3 positions were determined with MiXCR. Recombination models were inferred per individual with the repgenHMM and IGoR tools using an EM algorithm. Shared clonotypes were analyzed with the tcR package in R, and sharing was normalized by the product of cloneset sizes. To study raw recombination free of thymic and clonal selection effects, out-of-frame nonproductive sequences were analyzed. The raw public reads went through TCRdb reprocessing: fastp at Q25, MiXCR clone calling, in-frame beta chains kept. Each CDR3 protein appears once, grouped with its most common genes and DNA. It is TCRdb's table, rather than the study itself, that gives the V and J calls and clone size. The sample yields about 690,000 distinct CDR3 sequences; approximately 6% were counted once. The ten largest clones capture 1.5% to 2% of the sample.

Every donor was a healthy Caucasian. The study also sequenced three unrelated non-twin adults: a male aged 18 to 29, a male aged 50 to 59 and a female aged 50 to 59. Miltenyi CD45RO+ enrichment and human naive T-cell isolation kits were used to isolate memory (CD45RO+) and naive T cells from PBMC. The V and J genes are TRBV18 and TRBJ2-1; TRBD1 might be the D gene, on 6 matching bases. Input material: naive T cells sorted from blood. Per the publication, the cell subset or site label means: cells isolated with a human naive T-cell isolation kit. This TCR derives from a man between 18 and 29 years old in good health. The DNA reads as follows: TGTGCCAGCTCACCACAATTAGACGGGACAACACTCTTC. This gives the protein CASSPQLDGTTLF.